This T cell receptor (beta chain) came from a study of CD8 T cells in ankylosing spondylitis. Notes on the study in general: Within matched ankylosing spondylitis synovial fluid, disease-linked clones were reportedly significantly enriched. Several highly homologous variants made up a TCR beta motif, and this motif appeared characteristic of ankylosing spondylitis blood.

Worth noting for this clonotype: Its antigen remains unidentified.

The TCR beta libraries were generated through quantitative 5'-RACE incorporating molecular barcodes. TCRdb redid the calling of the 5' RACE reads with MiXCR, one entry per CDR3 protein. The table includes about 800,000 distinct CDR3 sequences, roughly 10% detected once. The junction had 4 bases not matched to a gene; V was cut back by 0 bases and J by 0 bases. Germline V gene sequence: CDR1 SGHTA, CDR2 FQGNSA. This CDR3 region has 18 residues. The TCR was taken from a male donor with ankylosing spondylitis. The chain recombines TRBV7-2 with TRBJ2-1; TRBD2 agrees at 11 bases. The sequenced sample was blood, either unsorted or a sorted T cell fraction (not recorded which). The CDR3 loop is CASSLAQTSGSSYNEQFF. CDR3 in DNA: TGTGCCAGCAGCTTAGCGCAAACTAGCGGGAGCTCCTACAATGAGCAGTTCTTC. The variable domain in full, with the rest retrieved from reference TRBV7-2 and TRBJ2-1, is GAGVSQSPSNKVTEKGKDVELRCDPISGHTALYWYRQSLGQGLEFLIYFQGNSAPDKSGLPSDRFSAERTGGSVSTLTIQRTQQEDSAVYLCASSLAQTSGSSYNEQFFGPGTRLTVL.